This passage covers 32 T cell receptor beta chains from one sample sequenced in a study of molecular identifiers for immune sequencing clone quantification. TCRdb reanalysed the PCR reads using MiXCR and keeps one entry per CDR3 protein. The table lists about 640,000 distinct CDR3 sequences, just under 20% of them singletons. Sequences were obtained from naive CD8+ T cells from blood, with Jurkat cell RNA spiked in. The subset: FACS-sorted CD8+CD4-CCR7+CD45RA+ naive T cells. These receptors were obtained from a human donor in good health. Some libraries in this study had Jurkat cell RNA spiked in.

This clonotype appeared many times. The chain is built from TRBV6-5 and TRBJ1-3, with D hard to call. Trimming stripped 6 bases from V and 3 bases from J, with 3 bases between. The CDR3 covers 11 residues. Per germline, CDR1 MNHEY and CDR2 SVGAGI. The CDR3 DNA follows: TGTGCCAGCAGAGGTGGAAACACCATATATTTT. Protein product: CASRGGNTIYF.

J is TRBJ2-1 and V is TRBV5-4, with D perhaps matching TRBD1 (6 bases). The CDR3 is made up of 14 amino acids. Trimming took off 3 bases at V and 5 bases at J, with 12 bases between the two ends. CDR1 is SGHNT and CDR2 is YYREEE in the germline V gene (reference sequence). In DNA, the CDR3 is TGTGCCAGCAGCTCGAGAAACAGGGACAATGAGCAGTTCTTC. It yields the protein CASSSRNRDNEQFF. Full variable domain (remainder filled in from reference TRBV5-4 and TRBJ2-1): ETGVTQSPTHLIKTRGQQVTLRCSSQSGHNTVSWYQQALGQGPQFIFQYYREEENGRGNFPPRFSGLQFPNYSSELNVNALELDDSALYLCASSSRNRDNEQFFGPGTRLTVL.

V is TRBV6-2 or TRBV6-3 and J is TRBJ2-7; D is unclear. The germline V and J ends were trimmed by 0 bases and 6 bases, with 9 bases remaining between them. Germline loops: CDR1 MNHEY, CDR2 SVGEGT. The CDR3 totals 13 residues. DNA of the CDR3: TGTGCCAGCAGTTACTCGTCCCCCAGCGAGCAGTACTTC. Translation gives CASSYSSPSEQYF.

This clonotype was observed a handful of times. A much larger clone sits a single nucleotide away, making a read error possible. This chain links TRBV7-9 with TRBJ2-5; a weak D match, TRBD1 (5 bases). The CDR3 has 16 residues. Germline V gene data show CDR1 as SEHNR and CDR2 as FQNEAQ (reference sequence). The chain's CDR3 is CASSLGPLGPQGTQYF. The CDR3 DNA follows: TGTGCCAGCAGCTTAGGTCCATTGGGGCCCCAAGGGACCCAGTACTTC.

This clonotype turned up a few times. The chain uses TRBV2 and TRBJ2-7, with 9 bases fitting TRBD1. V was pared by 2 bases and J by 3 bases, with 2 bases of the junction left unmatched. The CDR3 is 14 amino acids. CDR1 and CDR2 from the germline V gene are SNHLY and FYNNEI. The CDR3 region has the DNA TGTGCCAGCAGTGAACAGACAGGGGGCTACGAGCAGTACTTC. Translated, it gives CASSEQTGGYEQYF.

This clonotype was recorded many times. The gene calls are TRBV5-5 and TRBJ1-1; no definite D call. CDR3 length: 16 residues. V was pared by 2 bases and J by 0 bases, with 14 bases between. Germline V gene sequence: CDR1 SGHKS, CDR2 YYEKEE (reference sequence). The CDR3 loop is CASSFMVTALNTEAFF. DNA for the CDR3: TGTGCCAGCAGCTTCATGGTCACGGCCCTGAACACTGAAGCTTTCTTT.

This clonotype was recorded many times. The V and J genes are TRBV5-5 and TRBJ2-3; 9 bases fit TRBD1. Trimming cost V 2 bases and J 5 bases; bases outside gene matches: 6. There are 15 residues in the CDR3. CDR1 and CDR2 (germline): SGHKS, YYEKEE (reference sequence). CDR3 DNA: TGTGCCAGCAGCTTTAGACAGGGGGTAATAGATACGCAGTATTTT. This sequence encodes CASSFRQGVIDTQYF.

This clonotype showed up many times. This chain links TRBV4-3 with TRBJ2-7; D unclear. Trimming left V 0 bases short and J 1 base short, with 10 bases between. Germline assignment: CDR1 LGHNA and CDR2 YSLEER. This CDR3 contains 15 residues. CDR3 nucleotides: TGCGCCAGCAGCCAAGATCGTGTAGGGTCCTACGAGCAGTACTTC. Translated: CASSQDRVGSYEQYF.

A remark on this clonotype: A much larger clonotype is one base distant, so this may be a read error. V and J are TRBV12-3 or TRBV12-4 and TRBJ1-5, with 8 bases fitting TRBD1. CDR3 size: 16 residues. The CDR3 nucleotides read TGTGCCAGCAGCGACTTTGACAGGGGTAGCAATCGGCCCCAGCATTTT. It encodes CASSDFDRGSNRPQHF.

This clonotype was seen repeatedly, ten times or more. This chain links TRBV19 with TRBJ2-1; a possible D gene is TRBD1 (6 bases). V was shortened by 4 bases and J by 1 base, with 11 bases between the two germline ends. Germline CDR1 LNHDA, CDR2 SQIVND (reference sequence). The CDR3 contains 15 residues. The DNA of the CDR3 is TGTGCCAGTAGTAATGGACAGCGGTCCTACAATGAGCAGTTCTTC. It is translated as CASSNGQRSYNEQFF.

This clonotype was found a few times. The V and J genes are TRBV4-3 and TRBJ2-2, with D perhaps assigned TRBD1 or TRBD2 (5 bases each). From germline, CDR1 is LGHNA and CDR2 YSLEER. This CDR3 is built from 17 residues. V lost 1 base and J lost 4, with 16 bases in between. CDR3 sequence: CASSQGVAGASTGELFF. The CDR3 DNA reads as TGCGCCAGCAGCCAAGGGGTCGCCGGGGCCAGCACCGGGGAGCTGTTTTTT.

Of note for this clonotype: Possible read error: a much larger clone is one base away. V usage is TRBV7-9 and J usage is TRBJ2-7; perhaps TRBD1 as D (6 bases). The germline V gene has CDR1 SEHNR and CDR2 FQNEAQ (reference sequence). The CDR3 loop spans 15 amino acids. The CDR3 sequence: CARSGLGHLRYEQYF. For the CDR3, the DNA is TGTGCCCGCAGCGGATTGGGACACCTTCGCTACGAGCAGTACTTC.

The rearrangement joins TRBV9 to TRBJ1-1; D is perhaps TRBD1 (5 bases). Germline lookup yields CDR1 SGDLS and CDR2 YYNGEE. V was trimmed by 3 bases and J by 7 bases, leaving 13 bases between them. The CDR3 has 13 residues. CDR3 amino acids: CASSAAGTLEAFF. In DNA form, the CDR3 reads TGTGCCAGCAGCGCGGCGGGGACCCTTGAAGCTTTCTTT.

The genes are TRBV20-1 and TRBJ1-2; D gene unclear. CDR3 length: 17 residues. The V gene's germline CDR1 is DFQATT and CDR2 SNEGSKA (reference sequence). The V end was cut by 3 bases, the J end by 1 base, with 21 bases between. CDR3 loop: CSASVPPRDVLNYGYTF. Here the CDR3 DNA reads TGCAGTGCTAGTGTTCCCCCCCGAGACGTCCTTAACTATGGCTACACCTTC.

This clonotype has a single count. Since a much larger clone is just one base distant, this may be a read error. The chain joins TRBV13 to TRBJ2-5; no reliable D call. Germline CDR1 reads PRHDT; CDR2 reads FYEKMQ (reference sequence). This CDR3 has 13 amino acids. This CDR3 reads CTSSPPSQETQYF. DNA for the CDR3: TGTACCAGCAGCCCCCCCTCCCAAGAGACCCAGTACTTC. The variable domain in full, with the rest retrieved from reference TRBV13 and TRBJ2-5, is AAGVIQSPRHLIKEKRETATLKCYPIPRHDTVYWYQQGPGQDPQFLISFYEKMQSDKGSIPDRFSAQQFSDYHSELNMSSLELGDSALYFCTSSPPSQETQYFGPGTRLLVL.

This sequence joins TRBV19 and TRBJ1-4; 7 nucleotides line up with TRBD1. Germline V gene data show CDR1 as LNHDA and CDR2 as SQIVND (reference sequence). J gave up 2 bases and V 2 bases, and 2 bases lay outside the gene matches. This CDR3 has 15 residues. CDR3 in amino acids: CASSILGQTNEKLFF. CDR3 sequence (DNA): TGTGCCAGTAGTATATTGGGACAGACTAATGAAAAACTGTTTTTT.

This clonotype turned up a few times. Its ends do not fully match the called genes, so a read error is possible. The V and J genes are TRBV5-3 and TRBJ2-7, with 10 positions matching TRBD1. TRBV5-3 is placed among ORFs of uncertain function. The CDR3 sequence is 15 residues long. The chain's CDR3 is CASSPGQGSSCEQYF. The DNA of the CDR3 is TGTGCCAGCAGCCCGGGACAGGGGAGCTCCTGCGAGCAGTACTTC.

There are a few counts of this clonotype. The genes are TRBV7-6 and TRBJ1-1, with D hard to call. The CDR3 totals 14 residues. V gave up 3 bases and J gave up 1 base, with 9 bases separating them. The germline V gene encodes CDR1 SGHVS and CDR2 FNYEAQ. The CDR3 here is CASSFLDQNTEAFF. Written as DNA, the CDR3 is TGTGCCAGCAGCTTTTTGGACCAGAACACTGAAGCTTTCTTT.

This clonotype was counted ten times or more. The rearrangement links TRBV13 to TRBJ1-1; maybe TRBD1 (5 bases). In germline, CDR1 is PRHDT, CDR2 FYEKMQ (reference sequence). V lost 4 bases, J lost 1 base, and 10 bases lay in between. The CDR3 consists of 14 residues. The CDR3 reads CASSWMGTNTEAFF. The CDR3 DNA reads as TGTGCCAGCAGCTGGATGGGGACGAACACTGAAGCTTTCTTT. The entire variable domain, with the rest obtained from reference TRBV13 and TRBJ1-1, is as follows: AAGVIQSPRHLIKEKRETATLKCYPIPRHDTVYWYQQGPGQDPQFLISFYEKMQSDKGSIPDRFSAQQFSDYHSELNMSSLELGDSALYFCASSWMGTNTEAFFGQGTRLTVV.

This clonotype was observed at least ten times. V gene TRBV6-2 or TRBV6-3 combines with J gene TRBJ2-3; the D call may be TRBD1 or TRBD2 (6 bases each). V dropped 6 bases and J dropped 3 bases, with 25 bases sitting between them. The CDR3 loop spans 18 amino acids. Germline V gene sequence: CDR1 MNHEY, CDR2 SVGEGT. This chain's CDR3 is CASSPSAPWRGKTDTQYF. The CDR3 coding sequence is TGTGCCAGCAGCCCCTCGGCCCCTTGGAGGGGGAAGACAGATACGCAGTATTTT.

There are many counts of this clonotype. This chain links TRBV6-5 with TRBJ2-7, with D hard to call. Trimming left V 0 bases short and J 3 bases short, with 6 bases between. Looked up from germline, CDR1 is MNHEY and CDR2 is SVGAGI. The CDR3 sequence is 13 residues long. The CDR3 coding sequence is TGTGCCAGCAGTTACTCATCGGACTACGAGCAGTACTTC. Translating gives CASSYSSDYEQYF.

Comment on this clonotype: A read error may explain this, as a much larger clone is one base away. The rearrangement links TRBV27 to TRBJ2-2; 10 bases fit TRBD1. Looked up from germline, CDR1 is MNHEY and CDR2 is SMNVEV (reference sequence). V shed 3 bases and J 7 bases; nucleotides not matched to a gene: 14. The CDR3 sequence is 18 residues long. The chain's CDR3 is CASSLMGRTGGTIGELFF. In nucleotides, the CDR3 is TGTGCCAGCAGTTTGATGGGGAGGACAGGGGGAACTATCGGGGAGCTGTTTTTT.

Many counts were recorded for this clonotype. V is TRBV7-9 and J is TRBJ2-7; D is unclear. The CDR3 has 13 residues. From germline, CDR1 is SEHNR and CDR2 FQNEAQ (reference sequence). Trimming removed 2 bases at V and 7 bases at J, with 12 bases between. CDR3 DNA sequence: TGTGCCAGCAGCTTATCCGGGTCTGGTGAGCAGTACTTC. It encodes CASSLSGSGEQYF. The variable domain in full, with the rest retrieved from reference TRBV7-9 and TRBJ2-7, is DTGVSQNPRHKITKRGQNVTFRCDPISEHNRLYWYRQTLGQGPEFLTYFQNEAQLEKSRLLSDRFSAERPKGSFSTLEIQRTEQGDSAMYLCASSLSGSGEQYFGPGTRLTVT.

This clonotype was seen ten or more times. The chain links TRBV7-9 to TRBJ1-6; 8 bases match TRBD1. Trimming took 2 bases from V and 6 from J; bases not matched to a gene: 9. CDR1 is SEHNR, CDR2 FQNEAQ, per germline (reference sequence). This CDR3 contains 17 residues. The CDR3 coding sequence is TGTGCCAGCAGCTTATCTGGCAGGGGGCGCATTAATTCACCCCTCCACTTT. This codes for CASSLSGRGRINSPLHF.

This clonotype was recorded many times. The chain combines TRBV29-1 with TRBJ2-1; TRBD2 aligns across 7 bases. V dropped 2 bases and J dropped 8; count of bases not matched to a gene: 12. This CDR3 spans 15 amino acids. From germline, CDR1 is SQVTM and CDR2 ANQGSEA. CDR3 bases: TGCAGCGTTGAAAGTACTGCGGGAGTGGTCGATGAGCAGTTCTTC. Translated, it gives CSVESTAGVVDEQFF.

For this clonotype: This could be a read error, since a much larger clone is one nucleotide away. The DNA for the CDR3 is TGTGCCAGCAGCCATTCTAGGGGGATGAGGGATACGCAGTATTTT. Its translation is CASSHSRGMRDTQYF. The gene calls are TRBV12-3 or TRBV12-4 and TRBJ2-3, with D tentatively TRBD1 (6 bases). The CDR3 is made up of 15 amino acids. Between the trimmed V and J ends, which lost 6 bases and 6 bases, there was a span of 19 bases.

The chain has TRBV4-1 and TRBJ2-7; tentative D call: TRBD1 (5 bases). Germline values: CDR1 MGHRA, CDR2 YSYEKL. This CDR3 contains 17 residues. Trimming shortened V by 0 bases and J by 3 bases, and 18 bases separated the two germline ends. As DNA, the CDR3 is TGCGCCAGCAGCCAAGATCGGCCAGGGTTAATAGTCTACGAGCAGTACTTC. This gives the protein CASSQDRPGLIVYEQYF.

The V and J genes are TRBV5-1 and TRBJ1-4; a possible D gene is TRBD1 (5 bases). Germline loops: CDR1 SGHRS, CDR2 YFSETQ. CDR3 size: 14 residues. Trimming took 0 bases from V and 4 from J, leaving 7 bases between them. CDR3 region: CASSLGDDNEKLFF. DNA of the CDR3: TGCGCCAGCAGCTTGGGGGACGATAATGAAAAACTGTTTTTT.

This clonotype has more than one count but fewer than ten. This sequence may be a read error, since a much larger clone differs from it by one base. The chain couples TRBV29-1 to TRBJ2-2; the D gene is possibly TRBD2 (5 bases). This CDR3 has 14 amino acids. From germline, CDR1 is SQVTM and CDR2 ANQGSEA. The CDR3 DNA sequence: TGCAGCGTTGGCGAGGGTGTATATACCGGGGAGCTGCTTTTT. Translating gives CSVGEGVYTGELLF.

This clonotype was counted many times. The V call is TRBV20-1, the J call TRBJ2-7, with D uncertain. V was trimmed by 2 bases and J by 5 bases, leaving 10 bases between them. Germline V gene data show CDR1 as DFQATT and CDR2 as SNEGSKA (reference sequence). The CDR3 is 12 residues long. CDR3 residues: CSARTGFHEQYF. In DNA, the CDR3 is TGCAGTGCTAGAACCGGGTTCCACGAGCAGTACTTC.

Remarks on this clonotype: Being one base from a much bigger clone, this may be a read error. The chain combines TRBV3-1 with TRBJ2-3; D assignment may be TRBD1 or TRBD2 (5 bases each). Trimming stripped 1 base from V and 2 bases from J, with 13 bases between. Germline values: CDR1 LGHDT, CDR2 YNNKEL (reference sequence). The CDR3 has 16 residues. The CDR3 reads CASSQGDGAITDTQYF. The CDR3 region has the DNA TGTGCCAGCAGCCAAGGTGACGGGGCCATCACAGATACGCAGTATTTT.

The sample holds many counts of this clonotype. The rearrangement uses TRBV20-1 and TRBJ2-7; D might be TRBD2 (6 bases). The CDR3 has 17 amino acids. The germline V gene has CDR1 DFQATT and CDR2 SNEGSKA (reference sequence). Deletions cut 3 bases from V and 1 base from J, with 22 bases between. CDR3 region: CSASMFKWEASSYEQYF. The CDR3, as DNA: TGCAGTGCTAGCATGTTCAAGTGGGAGGCCAGTTCCTACGAGCAGTACTTC.